This T cell receptor (beta chain) appears in the sequencing data of a study of blood T cell repertoires in COVID-19. At the level of the study: Samples of COVID-19 (acute and convalescent) were obtained from the United States, Italy and Spain. T cells, B-cell-depleted T cells, or PBMCs provided the cDNA or gDNA that served as material.

Deletions cut 4 bases from V and 4 bases from J, with 4 bases between. Germline V gene data show CDR1 as MDHEN and CDR2 as SYDVKM. This CDR3 contains 11 residues. As originally analysed: The assay estimated nucleated cells by amplifying reference gene primers. TCRdb keeps only in-frame clones here, not all; method: immunoSEQ multiplex PCR. V, J and clone size are taken as reported in that table, and D and trimming were inferred from the DNA itself. The sample lists about 140,000 clones, 75% to 90% seen once, with approximately 3% in the top ten. This sequence originates from a woman aged 55 to 70 with active COVID-19. Material: peripheral blood. V usage is TRBV28 and J usage is TRBJ2-5; D not certain. The CDR3 DNA reads TGTGCCAGCAGTTCTCTAGAGACCCAGTACTTC. Residues: CASSSLETQYF.